The rows below give T cell receptor beta chains drawn from one sample of a study of blood T cell repertoires in COVID-19. Sequenced by immunoSEQ multiplex PCR; TCRdb stores in-frame clones only, minus some. Of more than 100,000 clones listed, around 86% are singletons. The sequenced sample was peripheral blood. The receptors stem from a man aged 35-49 years with acute or convalescent COVID-19. The CDR3 runs from the conserved cysteine through the conserved F or W. Each record gives: D gene, J gene, V gene, clone size, CDR3 protein, CDR3 DNA. The D gene is left open where the match is weak. Rows may omit the clone size; those that give it use once, few, many or a size class.

>-|TRBJ1-3|TRBV19|-
CASSIVQGGNTIYF
TGTGCCAGTAGTATAGTTCAGGGAGGAAACACCATATATTTT
>TRBD1|TRBJ2-7|TRBV2|once
CASRPDRGIVYEQYF
TGTGCCAGCAGACCTGACAGGGGCATAGTCTACGAGCAGTACTTC
>TRBD1|TRBJ1-2|TRBV29-1|-
CSVPTGADYGYTF
TGCAGCGTCCCTACAGGGGCGGACTATGGCTACACCTTC
>TRBD1|TRBJ1-6|TRBV5-1|-
CASSSGTGVSPLHF
TGCGCCAGCAGCTCCGGGACAGGGGTCTCACCCCTCCACTTT
>-|TRBJ2-3|TRBV6-1|-
CASSEASRKRTDTQYF
TGTGCCAGCAGTGAAGCGAGCAGGAAGCGCACAGATACGCAGTATTTT
>TRBD1|TRBJ1-1|TRBV14|once
CASSLRTGLNTEAFF
TGTGCCAGCAGCCTAAGGACAGGGTTGAACACTGAAGCTTTCTTT
>TRBD1|TRBJ1-5|TRBV6-2/TRBV6-3|once
CASSYLQDRGGFDQPQHF
TGTGCCAGCAGTTACCTTCAGGACAGGGGAGGTTTCGATCAGCCCCAGCATTTT
>TRBD1|TRBJ2-2|TRBV19|once
CASSIDRGIGELFF
TGTGCCAGTAGTATCGACAGGGGAATCGGGGAGCTGTTTTTT
>-|TRBJ2-7|TRBV27|-
CASSLRGGTGPHEQYF
TGTGCCAGCAGTTTAAGGGGAGGAACAGGACCGCACGAGCAGTACTTC
>TRBD2|TRBJ2-2|TRBV19|-
CASSPTGGRSTGELFF
TGTGCCAGTAGTCCCACGGGCGGGAGGTCCACCGGGGAGCTGTTTTTT
>TRBD1|TRBJ2-2|TRBV18|-
CASSNRGPSTNTGELFF
TGTGCCAGCTCAAACAGGGGGCCCTCCACCAACACCGGGGAGCTGTTTTTT
>-|TRBJ2-2|TRBV11-2|few
CASSPLGWTGELFF
TGTGCCAGCAGCCCACTAGGATGGACCGGGGAGCTGTTTTTT
>-|TRBJ2-1|TRBV7-2|-
CASTLHKLASSYNEQFF
TGTGCCAGCACCCTACACAAACTAGCATCGTCCTACAATGAGCAGTTCTTC
>TRBD2|TRBJ2-5|TRBV24-1|-
CATSDGSGRSMETQYF
TGTGCCACCAGTGATGGTAGCGGGAGGTCTATGGAGACCCAGTACTTC
>TRBD1|TRBJ2-7|TRBV5-1|-
CASSSGQGASKIYEQYF
TGCGCCAGCAGCTCTGGACAGGGGGCCAGTAAAATCTACGAGCAGTACTTC
>-|TRBJ1-4|TRBV25-1|-
CASSGTPGVEKLFF
TGTGCCAGCAGTGGGACTCCAGGGGTAGAAAAACTGTTTTTT
>-|TRBJ2-1|TRBV12-5|-
CASTPGLSSYNEQFF
TGTGCTAGTACCCCCGGGTTGAGCTCCTACAATGAGCAGTTCTTC
>-|TRBJ1-2|TRBV6-5|-
CASRPGYGYTF
TGTGCCAGCAGGCCGGGGTATGGCTACACCTTC
>TRBD2|TRBJ2-3|TRBV29-1|-
CSPGLAPADTQYF
TGCAGCCCGGGACTAGCCCCCGCAGATACGCAGTATTTT
>-|TRBJ1-1|TRBV19|many
CASSQDRYTEAFF
TGTGCCAGTAGTCAGGACAGATACACTGAAGCTTTCTTT
>-|TRBJ2-1|TRBV4-1|-
CASSQAGVGYNEQFF
TGCGCCAGCAGCCAAGCAGGGGTGGGGTACAATGAGCAGTTCTTC
>-|TRBJ1-6|TRBV30|-
CAWSVKSSYNSPLHF
TGTGCCTGGAGTGTAAAGAGCTCCTATAATTCACCCCTCCACTTT
>-|TRBJ1-2|TRBV19|-
CASSMARGDGYTF
TGTGCCAGTAGTATGGCCAGGGGCGATGGCTACACCTTC
>-|TRBJ1-6|TRBV27|-
CASRLDINNSPLHF
TGTGCCAGCAGACTGGACATCAATAATTCACCCCTCCACTTT
>-|TRBJ1-4|TRBV6-5|once
CASSTSGLPNEKLFF
TGTGCCAGCAGTACATCAGGGCTCCCTAATGAAAAACTGTTTTTT
>-|TRBJ2-1|TRBV7-8|-
CASSPPSHEQFF
TGTGCCAGCAGCCCCCCTAGCCATGAGCAGTTCTTC
>-|TRBJ1-3|TRBV4-1|-
CASSQEGTFGNTIYF
TGCGCCAGCAGCCAAGAGGGGACATTTGGAAACACCATATATTTT
>-|TRBJ1-1|TRBV5-6|-
CASSSGWTEAFF
TGTGCCAGCAGCTCAGGGTGGACTGAAGCTTTCTTT
>TRBD2|TRBJ2-5|TRBV30|-
CAWSLTSGGGTQYF
TGTGCCTGGAGTTTGACTAGCGGGGGGGGGACCCAGTACTTC
>-|TRBJ1-1|TRBV5-4|-
CASSLDSMNTEAFF
TGTGCCAGCAGCTTGGACAGTATGAACACTGAAGCTTTCTTT
>TRBD1|TRBJ1-6|TRBV18|-
CASSRDRENSPLHF
TGTGCCAGCTCACGGGACAGGGAAAATTCACCCCTCCACTTT
>-|TRBJ1-5|TRBV3-1/TRBV3-2|-
CASSHPSGPQHF
TGTGCCAGCAGCCACCCCTCGGGGCCCCAGCATTTT
>-|TRBJ1-5|TRBV19|once
CASTTSGGNQPQHF
TGTGCCAGTACCACCTCCGGGGGGAACCAGCCCCAGCATTTT
>-|TRBJ2-4|TRBV14|-
CASSQRTAAKNIQYF
TGTGCCAGCAGCCAACGGACTGCAGCCAAAAACATTCAGTACTTC
>TRBD2|TRBJ2-5|TRBV4-1|-
CASSQVSGLAGGPPNLETQYF
TGCGCCAGCAGCCAAGTCTCGGGACTAGCGGGGGGGCCGCCTAACCTGGAGACCCAGTACTTC
>-|TRBJ1-1|TRBV16|-
CASSLTVNTEAFF
TGTGCCAGCAGCCTCACGGTGAACACTGAAGCTTTCTTT
>-|TRBJ1-1|TRBV30|-
CAWSEVGRRAFF
TGTGCCTGGAGTGAGGTGGGGCGGCGGGCTTTCTTT
>-|TRBJ1-5|TRBV6-4|-
CASSDGQVRGYSNQPQHF
TGTGCCAGCAGTGATGGGCAGGTTAGGGGATATAGCAATCAGCCCCAGCATTTT
>-|TRBJ1-1|TRBV3-1/TRBV3-2|-
CASSRTVSGTEAFF
TGTGCCAGCAGCCGGACAGTTTCGGGGACTGAAGCTTTCTTT
>-|TRBJ1-2|TRBV24-1|-
CATSDSGGDYGYTF
TGTGCCACCAGTGATTCGGGGGGCGACTATGGCTACACCTTC
>-|TRBJ1-3|TRBV15|-
CATSRGGRGVSSGNTIYF
TGTGCCACCAGCAGAGGCGGCAGGGGAGTTTCCTCTGGAAACACCATATATTTT
>-|TRBJ2-7|TRBV6-2/TRBV6-3|-
CASSYTGISYEQYF
TGTGCCAGCAGTTACACAGGCATCTCCTACGAGCAGTACTTC
>-|TRBJ1-1|TRBV27|few
CASSPFRQRYGNTEAFF
TGTGCCAGCAGTCCCTTTCGTCAGAGGTACGGGAACACTGAAGCTTTCTTT
>TRBD2|TRBJ2-3|TRBV10-3|-
CAISESSGRGDTQYF
TGTGCCATCAGTGAGTCTAGCGGGAGGGGAGATACGCAGTATTTT
>-|TRBJ2-2|TRBV2|-
CASSGRVNTGELFF
TGTGCCAGCAGTGGCAGGGTTAACACCGGGGAGCTGTTTTTT
>TRBD2|TRBJ2-1|TRBV29-1|once
CSVTLGRAGVFNEQFF
TGCAGCGTTACACTAGGGAGGGCGGGGGTCTTCAATGAGCAGTTCTTC
>-|TRBJ1-2|TRBV9|-
CASSRGSRYGYTF
TGTGCCAGCAGCCGGGGGTCGAGGTATGGCTACACCTTC
>-|TRBJ2-1|TRBV21-1|-
CASRLPGTLSYNEQFF
TGTGCCAGCAGATTACCCGGGACTCTTTCCTACAATGAGCAGTTCTTC
>-|TRBJ2-5|TRBV5-4|-
CASSPAAEQETQYF
TGTGCCAGCAGCCCCGCAGCGGAACAAGAGACCCAGTACTTC
>-|TRBJ1-2|TRBV7-2|-
CASSPGIALGGYTF
TGTGCCAGCAGCCCGGGAATAGCACTCGGGGGCTACACCTTC
>TRBD1|TRBJ1-2|TRBV14|-
CASSHGTGGFDYGYTF
TGTGCCAGCAGCCACGGGACAGGGGGCTTCGACTATGGCTACACCTTC
>TRBD1|TRBJ2-1|TRBV5-1|-
CASSLGTGVSYNEQFF
TGCGCCAGCAGCTTGGGGACAGGAGTATCCTACAATGAGCAGTTCTTC
>TRBD2|TRBJ2-1|TRBV29-1|-
CSVDDGRYNEQFF
TGCAGCGTTGACGACGGGAGGTACAATGAGCAGTTCTTC
>TRBD1|TRBJ2-7|TRBV5-4|-
CASSSTGSSYEQYF
TGTGCCAGCAGTTCGACAGGGTCCTCCTACGAGCAGTACTTC
>-|TRBJ2-5|TRBV5-1|-
CASSLRDNLETQYF
TGCGCCAGCAGCTTGCGGGACAATCTGGAGACCCAGTACTTC